One sample yielded the 14 T cell receptor beta chains listed below, sequenced in a study of CD8 T cells in Susac syndrome. Random-hexamer reverse transcription was applied to roughly 0.5 to 1 ug RNA. TCRdb re-derived calls from the immunoSEQ multiplex PCR reads in MiXCR, one entry per CDR3 protein. Seen here are 150,000 to 200,000 distinct CDR3 sequences, 90% to 95% observed once, and the top ten hold 0.093%. Sequencing input: CD4+ T cells from PBMCs. These receptors were taken from a human donor with multiple sclerosis.

This clonotype was observed once. V usage is TRBV23-1 and J usage is TRBJ1-3; D is perhaps TRBD1 (5 bases). Being an ORF, TRBV23-1 has a function that is uncertain. V lost 1 base and J lost 11, with 18 bases in between. The CDR3 extends over 15 amino acids. CDR3 region: CASSQWLAAGDAIYF. The CDR3 nucleotides read TGCGCCAGCAGTCAATGGCTAGCGGCCGGGGACGCCATATATTTT.

The chain recombines TRBV3-1 with TRBJ2-7; D is perhaps TRBD2 (6 bases). Germline loops: CDR1 LGHDT, CDR2 YNNKEL (reference sequence). V lost 0 bases and J 8 bases, leaving 8 bases between the germline ends. The CDR3 is 12 residues long. The CDR3 spells CASSQEGGQQYF. The DNA of the CDR3 is TGTGCCAGCAGCCAAGAGGGGGGACAGCAGTACTTC.

The rearrangement uses TRBV3-1 and TRBJ2-7; D might be TRBD2 (5 bases). The CDR3 has 15 residues. CDR1 LGHDT and CDR2 YNNKEL come from the germline V gene (reference sequence). The V end lost 0 bases, the J end lost 7 bases, and 16 bases lay between the germline ends. CDR3 in amino acids: CASSQDQVSRGEQYF. CDR3 DNA sequence: TGTGCCAGCAGCCAAGATCAGGTCAGTAGAGGGGAGCAGTACTTC.

This rearrangement joins TRBV12-5 to TRBJ2-7, with TRBD2 matching over 8 bases. The CDR3 is made up of 14 amino acids. CDR1 is LGHNT and CDR2 is FRNRAP in the germline V gene. Losses at the gene ends were 5 bases for V and 3 bases for J; bases not matched to a gene: 6. The CDR3, as DNA: TGTGCTAGTGGTCCTCCCAGCGGGAGCTACGAGCAGTACTTC. Translating it yields CASGPPSGSYEQYF.

This clonotype has just one count. The chain carries TRBV2 and TRBJ2-2, with D possibly being TRBD2 (5 bases). Trimming cost V 8 bases and J 2 bases, with 12 bases left between them. The CDR3 covers 14 residues. Germline-derived CDR1 and CDR2 are SNHLY and FYNNEI. CDR3 residues: CASGSGINTGELFF. The DNA for the CDR3 is TGTGCCAGCGGCAGCGGAATCAACACCGGGGAGCTGTTTTTT.

The V gene is TRBV27, the J gene TRBJ1-2; D unclear. V was shortened by 8 bases and J by 1 base, with 11 bases between the two germline ends. CDR3 length: 13 amino acids. Per the germline V gene, CDR1 is MNHEY and CDR2 is SMNVEV (reference sequence). The CDR3 reads CASRRGINYGYTF. CDR3 DNA sequence: TGTGCCAGCCGCCGAGGGATTAACTATGGCTACACCTTC.

The rearrangement uses TRBV7-9 and TRBJ2-1, with 8 positions matching TRBD1. The length of the CDR3 is 16 residues. J gave up 2 bases and V 0 bases, and 3 bases lay outside the gene matches. Germline CDR1 reads SEHNR; CDR2 reads FQNEAQ (reference sequence). This chain's CDR3 is CASSLADRVTYNEQFF. CDR3 in DNA: TGTGCCAGCAGCTTAGCGGACAGGGTAACCTACAATGAGCAGTTCTTC. The full variable domain, with the rest looked up from reference TRBV7-9 and TRBJ2-1, is DTGVSQNPRHKITKRGQNVTFRCDPISEHNRLYWYRQTLGQGPEFLTYFQNEAQLEKSRLLSDRFSAERPKGSFSTLEIQRTEQGDSAMYLCASSLADRVTYNEQFFGPGTRLTVL.

This clonotype was counted between two and nine times. V is TRBV20-1 and J is TRBJ2-3, with D unresolved. CDR1 is DFQATT, CDR2 SNEGSKA, per germline (reference sequence). This CDR3 has 15 amino acids. V was pared by 0 bases and J by 1 base, with 11 bases between. The DNA of the CDR3 is TGCAGTGCTAGAGATCCAACTGGCGGCACAGATACGCAGTATTTT. Its protein is CSARDPTGGTDTQYF.

The V call is TRBV27, the J call TRBJ1-6; a possible D gene is TRBD1 (5 bases). Between the trimmed V and J ends, which lost 4 bases and 8 bases, there was a span of 18 bases. This CDR3 spans 16 amino acids. The germline V gene has CDR1 MNHEY and CDR2 SMNVEV (reference sequence). DNA for the CDR3: TGTGCCAGCAGTTCCCAACCCCGGGACGGATATTCACCCCTCCACTTT. Translation: CASSSQPRDGYSPLHF.

The DNA for the CDR3 is TGCAGCGCGGACAGGGCGAACACTGAAGCTTTCTTT. Its translation is CSADRANTEAFF. The chain has TRBV29-1 and TRBJ1-1; TRBD1 agrees at 8 bases. Looked up from germline, CDR1 is SQVTM and CDR2 is ANQGSEA. V gave up 7 bases and J gave up 1 base; unmatched junction bases: 2. The CDR3 extends over 12 amino acids.

The table lists this clonotype with a count of one. The chain recombines TRBV29-1 with TRBJ2-7, with D possibly TRBD1 on 5 matching bases. This CDR3 region has 12 residues. V was clipped by 4 bases and J by 2 bases, with 9 bases between them. CDR1 SQVTM and CDR2 ANQGSEA come from the germline V gene. The CDR3 loop is CSVGQLAYEQYF. The CDR3 DNA follows: TGCAGCGTTGGACAGTTAGCCTACGAGCAGTACTTC.

The gene calls are TRBV29-1 and TRBJ1-2; possible D gene TRBD1, 5 bases. Germline V gene lookup returns CDR1 SQVTM and CDR2 ANQGSEA. This CDR3 has 15 amino acids. V was trimmed by 3 bases and J by 0 bases, leaving 14 bases between them. CDR3 in DNA: TGCAGCGTTGATGCGGCAGGGATCCCTAACTATGGCTACACCTTC. Encoded protein: CSVDAAGIPNYGYTF.

This clonotype was seen a single time. V and J are TRBV7-9 and TRBJ2-7; maybe TRBD1 (6 bases). The V and J ends lost 5 bases and 5 bases respectively, with 10 bases between them. CDR3 length: 12 amino acids. Germline loops: CDR1 SEHNR, CDR2 FQNEAQ (reference sequence). Written as DNA, the CDR3 is TGTGCCAGCAGCCGAGGACAGAACGAGCAGTACTTC. This encodes CASSRGQNEQYF.

The chain carries TRBV5-1 and TRBJ2-3; D call uncertain. V lost 0 bases to trimming and J lost 4 bases, with 6 bases between them. The germline CDR1 and CDR2 sequences are SGHRS and YFSETQ. CDR3 size: 13 residues. Here the CDR3 reads CASSLDASDTQYF. Here the CDR3 DNA reads TGCGCCAGCAGCTTGGATGCTTCAGATACGCAGTATTTT.